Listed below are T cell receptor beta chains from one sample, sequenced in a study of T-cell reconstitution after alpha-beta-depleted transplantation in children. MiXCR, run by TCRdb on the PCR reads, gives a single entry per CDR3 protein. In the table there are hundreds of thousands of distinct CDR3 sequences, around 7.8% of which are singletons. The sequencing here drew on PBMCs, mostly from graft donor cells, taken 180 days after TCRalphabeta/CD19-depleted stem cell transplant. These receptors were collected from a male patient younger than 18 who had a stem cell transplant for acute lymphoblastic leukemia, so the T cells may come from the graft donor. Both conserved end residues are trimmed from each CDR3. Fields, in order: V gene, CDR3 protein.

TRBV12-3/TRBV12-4 ASSFKRGGYEQY
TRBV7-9 ASSRQGTNEKLF
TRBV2 ASSETVLGEQF
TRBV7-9 ASSLGELQPQH
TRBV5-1 ASSALPDSMSTRTGADTQY
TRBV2 ASKYDRGGLSGTEAF
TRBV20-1 SAGRDTYNSPLH
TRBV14 ASSQPGRGYQETQY
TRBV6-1 ASSVRDRKSDTQY
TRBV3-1 ASSHRDMNTEAF
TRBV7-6 ASSLLVGVAGELF
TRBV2 ASSLGQRPNQPQH
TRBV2 ASGGRVEDTQY
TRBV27 ASSLLAGGRPDTQY
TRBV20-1 SARGASGSVPGSNTGELF
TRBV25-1 ASSPGQGTFNYGYT
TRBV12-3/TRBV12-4 ASSFSSGGYLAKNIQY
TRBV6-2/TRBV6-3 ASSYPPTGPYNEQF
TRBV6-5 ASSYATGLANYGYT
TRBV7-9 ASSLALRPQETQY
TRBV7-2 ASSDPHGGLGYGYT
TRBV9 ASSVTGQGGNTIY
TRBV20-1 SAGSGQGNPEAF
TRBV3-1 ASSQEWTVGGEKLF
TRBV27 ASSRDRVGGYGYT
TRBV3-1 ASSRGQVSGYT
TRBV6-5 ASSYRRPSGANVLT
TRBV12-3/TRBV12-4 ASSLGGGGLTQY
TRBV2 AVHGRNTEAF
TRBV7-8 ASSLSVYGEKLF
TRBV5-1 ASSRPAYNEQF
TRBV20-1 SAQSGSVEQY
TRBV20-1 SAGPGQDYGYT
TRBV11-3 ASSTAGASGELF